The source of this T cell receptor (beta chain) is a study of T cells in Graves' hyperthyroidism and ophthalmopathy. General study results and limits: Ophthalmopathy, which appeared later, was predicted by the model a median about 6 months before onset.

RNA transcripts provided the source from which TCR beta CDR3 regions were amplified. The HTBI set primed first-round TCR CDR3 RT-PCR. Using its own MiXCR run on the multiplex PCR reads, TCRdb lists one record per CDR3 protein. The sample consists of 600,000 to 800,000 distinct CDR3 sequences, just over 35% of them appearing once. This clonotype showed up many times. Its antigen is not identified. Germline is not matched at one junction end, which may reflect a read error. Germline V gene lookup returns CDR1 SSHAT and CDR2 FNYEAQ (reference sequence). There are 14 residues in the CDR3. This sequence joins TRBV7-7 and TRBJ2-5; D perhaps matches TRBD1 (6 bases). The sequencing input was blood. The sequence was collected from a woman aged 40-49 years with Graves' hyperthyroidism. CDR3 bases: TGTGCTAGCACCCTTTCCGGCATCTCAGGGGACCAGTACTTC. This encodes CASTLSGISGDQYF.